A single sample gave rise to the 12 T cell receptor beta chains below, sequenced in a study of shared clonotypes between healthy human individuals. Naive CD8 populations comprised CD45RO-negative cells positively selected for CCR7, excluding terminally differentiated effector memory CD45RA+ cells. TCRdb keeps only in-frame clones here, not all; method: immunoSEQ multiplex PCR. Here the sample spans about 2.2 million clones, 93% being singletons. Sequencing used naive CD8+ T cells from PBMCs. The receptors derive from a man younger than 30 in good health. Some clones in this sample may be carry-over from other donors' samples.

The rearrangement links TRBV15 to TRBJ1-5, with a possible D match to TRBD1 (5 bases). The length of the CDR3 is 13 residues. Germline CDR1 LNHNV, CDR2 YYDKDF (reference sequence). V was pared by 5 bases and J by 0 bases, with 5 bases between. CDR3 sequence: CATSGGSNQPQHF. The CDR3 region has the DNA TGTGCCACCAGCGGGGGTAGCAATCAGCCCCAGCATTTT.

The CDR3 DNA follows: TGTGCCAGCAGCATTTCAGCGGGAGTCCCCTACGAGCAGTACTTC. Protein product: CASSISAGVPYEQYF. V and J are TRBV11-2 and TRBJ2-7, with 8 positions matching TRBD2. CDR1 and CDR2 from the germline V gene are SGHAT and FQNNGV. The ends lost 5 bases at V and 2 bases at J; junction bases unmatched: 8. The CDR3 consists of 15 residues. Full variable domain (rest looked up from reference TRBV11-2 and TRBJ2-7): EAGVAQSPRYKIIEKRQSVAFWCNPISGHATLYWYQQILGQGPKLLIQFQNNGVVDDSQLPKDRFSAERLKGVDSTLKIQPAKLEDSAVYLCASSISAGVPYEQYFGPGTRLTVT.

V gene TRBV5-5 combines with J gene TRBJ2-7, with a tentative D call TRBD2 (6 bases). Germline V gene sequence: CDR1 SGHKS, CDR2 YYEKEE (reference sequence). Trimming stripped 4 bases from V and 0 bases from J, with 14 bases between. The CDR3 runs 15 residues. The DNA for the CDR3 is TGTGCCAGCAGCGCTTTTCTAGCGTTCTCCTACGAGCAGTACTTC. It translates to CASSAFLAFSYEQYF.

V is TRBV9 and J is TRBJ1-1; 9 bases line up with TRBD1. J was trimmed by 8 bases and V by 2 bases; bases with no gene match: 4. The germline V gene encodes CDR1 SGDLS and CDR2 YYNGEE. The CDR3 has 13 residues. The CDR3: CASSVGTGWEAFF. The CDR3 DNA reads TGTGCCAGCAGCGTCGGGACAGGGTGGGAAGCTTTCTTT.

This clone occurred once. The chain recombines TRBV27 with TRBJ2-1; D may be TRBD1 (5 bases). The CDR3 runs 14 residues. CDR1 is MNHEY and CDR2 is SMNVEV in the germline V gene (reference sequence). V lost 6 bases, J lost 6 bases, and 15 bases lay in between. This chain's CDR3 is CASSDSPLGNEQFF. For the CDR3, the DNA is TGTGCCAGCAGCGACAGCCCCCTCGGCAATGAGCAGTTCTTC.

The chain recombines TRBV27 with TRBJ2-3; 7 bases align to TRBD2. This CDR3 is built from 16 residues. V shed 6 bases and J 0 bases; nucleotides not matched to a gene: 9. Germline V gene lookup returns CDR1 MNHEY and CDR2 SMNVEV (reference sequence). DNA for the CDR3: TGTGCCAGCAGCCGACTAGCCCCGCTTAGCACAGATACGCAGTATTTT. Its translation is CASSRLAPLSTDTQYF.

This rearrangement joins TRBV10-3 to TRBJ2-7; 14 bases map to TRBD2. With V trimmed by 5 bases and J by 1 base, 16 bases remained unmatched. The CDR3 is made up of 20 amino acids. Germline V gives CDR1 ENHRY, CDR2 SYGVKD. CDR3 residues: CAISISIPTSGRAESYEQYF. CDR3 coding DNA: TGTGCCATCAGTATATCCATTCCGACTAGCGGGAGGGCCGAGTCCTACGAGCAGTACTTC.

J is TRBJ1-2 and V is TRBV28; 12 nucleotides match TRBD1. Losses at the gene ends were 3 bases for V and 6 bases for J; bases not matched to a gene: 11. The CDR3 length is 17 residues. CDR1 is MDHEN and CDR2 is SYDVKM in the germline V gene. DNA for the CDR3: TGTGCCAGCAGTTTTACTCTGGGACAGGGGGCGATGGATGGCTACACCTTC. Protein: CASSFTLGQGAMDGYTF.

The chain has TRBV9 and TRBJ2-1, with 10 bases that match TRBD2. After removal of 3 bases from V and 9 bases from J, the junction contained 6 bases not matched to a gene. Per the germline V gene, CDR1 is SGDLS and CDR2 is YYNGEE. The CDR3 has 14 amino acids. The CDR3, as DNA: TGTGCCAGCAGCGCCGGGACTAGCGAGCTTGAGCAGTTCTTC. Amino acids: CASSAGTSELEQFF.

The chain has TRBV30 and TRBJ1-5; D is perhaps TRBD1 (6 bases). The CDR3 length is 18 residues. The V end was cut by 2 bases, the J end by 4 bases, with 24 bases between. The germline V gene encodes CDR1 GTSNPN and CDR2 SVGIG (reference sequence). The CDR3 DNA is TGTGCCTGGAGTCGGGGGGCAGGACTGGCGTATGGGAATCAGCCCCAGCATTTT. It translates to CAWSRGAGLAYGNQPQHF. The variable domain in full, with the rest retrieved from reference TRBV30 and TRBJ1-5, is SQTIHQWPATLVQPVGSPLSLECTVEGTSNPNLYWYRQAAGRGLQLLFYSVGIGQISSEVPQNLSASRPQDRQFILSSKKLLLSDSGFYLCAWSRGAGLAYGNQPQHFGDGTRLSIL.

The J gene is TRBJ2-3, the V gene TRBV28, with TRBD2 identical over 10 bases. V was pared by 5 bases and J by 6 bases, with 8 bases of the junction left unmatched. Germline V gives CDR1 MDHEN, CDR2 SYDVKM. The CDR3 consists of 15 residues. The CDR3 nucleotides are TGTGCCAGCAGTAGTGGACTAGCGGAGGTGGATACGCAGTATTTT. Translated: CASSSGLAEVDTQYF.

V and J are TRBV19 and TRBJ1-2; weak D call: TRBD1 (6 bases). In germline, CDR1 is LNHDA, CDR2 SQIVND (reference sequence). The CDR3 loop spans 13 amino acids. V was trimmed by 5 bases and J by 2 bases, leaving 9 bases between them. This chain's CDR3 is CASSYTGNYGYTF. The DNA of the CDR3 is TGTGCCAGTAGTTATACAGGGAACTATGGCTACACCTTC.